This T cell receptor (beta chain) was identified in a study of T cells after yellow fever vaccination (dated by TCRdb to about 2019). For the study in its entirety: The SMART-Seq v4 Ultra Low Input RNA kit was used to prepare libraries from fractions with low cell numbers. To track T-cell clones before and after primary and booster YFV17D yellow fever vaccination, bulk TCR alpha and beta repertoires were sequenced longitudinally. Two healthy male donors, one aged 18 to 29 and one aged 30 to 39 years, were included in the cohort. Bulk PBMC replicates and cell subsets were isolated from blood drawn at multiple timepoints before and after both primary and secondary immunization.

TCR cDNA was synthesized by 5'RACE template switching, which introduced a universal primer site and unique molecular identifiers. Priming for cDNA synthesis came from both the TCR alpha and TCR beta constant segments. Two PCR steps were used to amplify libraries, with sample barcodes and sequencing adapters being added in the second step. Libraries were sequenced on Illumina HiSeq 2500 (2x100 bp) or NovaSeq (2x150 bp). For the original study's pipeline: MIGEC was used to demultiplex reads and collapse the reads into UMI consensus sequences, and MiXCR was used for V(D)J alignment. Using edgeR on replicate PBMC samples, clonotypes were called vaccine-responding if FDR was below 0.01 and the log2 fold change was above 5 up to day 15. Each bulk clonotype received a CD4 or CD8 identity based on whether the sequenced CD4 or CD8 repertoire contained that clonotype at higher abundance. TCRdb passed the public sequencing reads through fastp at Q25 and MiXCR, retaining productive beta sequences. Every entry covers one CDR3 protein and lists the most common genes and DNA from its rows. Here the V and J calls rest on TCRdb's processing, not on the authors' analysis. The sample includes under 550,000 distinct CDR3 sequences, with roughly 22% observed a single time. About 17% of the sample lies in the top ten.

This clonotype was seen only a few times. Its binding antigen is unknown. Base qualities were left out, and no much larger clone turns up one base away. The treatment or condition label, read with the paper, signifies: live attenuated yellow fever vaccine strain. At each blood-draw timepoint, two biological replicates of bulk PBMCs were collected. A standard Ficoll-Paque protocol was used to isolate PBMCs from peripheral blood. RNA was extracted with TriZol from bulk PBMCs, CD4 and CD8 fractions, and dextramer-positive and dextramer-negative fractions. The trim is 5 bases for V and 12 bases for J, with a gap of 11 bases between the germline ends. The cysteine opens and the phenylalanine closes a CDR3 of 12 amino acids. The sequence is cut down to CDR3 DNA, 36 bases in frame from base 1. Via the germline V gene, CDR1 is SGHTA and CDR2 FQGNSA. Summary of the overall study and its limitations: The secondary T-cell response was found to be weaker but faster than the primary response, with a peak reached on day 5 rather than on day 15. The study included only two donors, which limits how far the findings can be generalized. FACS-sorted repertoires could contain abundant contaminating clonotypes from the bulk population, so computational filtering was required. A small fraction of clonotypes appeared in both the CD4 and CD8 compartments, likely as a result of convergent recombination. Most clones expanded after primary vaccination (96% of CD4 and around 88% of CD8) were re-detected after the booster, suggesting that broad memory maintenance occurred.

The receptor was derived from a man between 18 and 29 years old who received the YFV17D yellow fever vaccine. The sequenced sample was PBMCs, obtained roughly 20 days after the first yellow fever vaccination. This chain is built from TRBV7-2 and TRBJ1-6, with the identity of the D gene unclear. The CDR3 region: CASSHDRLPLHF. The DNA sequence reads TGTGCCAGCAGCCATGACCGTTTACCCCTCCACTTT.